A selection of T cell receptor beta chains follows, all from one sample in a study of shared clonotypes between healthy human individuals. Only in-frame clones appear in the TCRdb table, and some are missing; sequencing was by immunoSEQ multiplex PCR. The sample gives roughly 1,600,000 clones, 98% of which show up once; roughly 0.36% is in the top ten. Sequenced input: naive CD4+ T cells sorted from blood. These receptors were collected from a young man in good health. The CDR3 runs from the conserved cysteine through the conserved F or W. Each record gives: V gene, clone size, D gene, J gene, CDR3 DNA, CDR3 protein. A D gene is named only where the DNA matches it firmly. For some rows the clone size is stated as once, few or many, or as a class when expanded; others skip it.

TRBV7-2	NA	NA	TRBJ2-3	TGTGCCAGCAGCTTTAGACAGGTGGCTGACACAGATACGCAGTATTTT	CASSFRQVADTDTQYF
TRBV5-4	NA	TRBD2	TRBJ2-7	TGTGCCAGCAGCTCTCGACTAGCGGAATCCTACGAGCAGTACTTC	CASSSRLAESYEQYF
TRBV11-3	NA	NA	TRBJ2-3	TGTGCCAGCAGCTATAGCGCAGGGCTTAGCACAGATACGCAGTATTTT	CASSYSAGLSTDTQYF
TRBV5-1	NA	NA	TRBJ2-5	TGCGCCAGCAGCTTGGCCGGAGGGCTCGAAGAGACCCAGTACTTC	CASSLAGGLEETQYF
TRBV19	NA	NA	TRBJ1-2	TGTGCCAGTAGTAGAAACCCCCGGGACTTACAACACTATGGCTACACCTTC	CASSRNPRDLQHYGYTF
TRBV28	NA	NA	TRBJ1-3	TGTGCCAGCACCCGAAGCGCAGCTACTGGAAACACCATATATTTT	CASTRSAATGNTIYF
TRBV2	NA	TRBD1	TRBJ1-4	TGTGCCAGCCATGGGACAGGGAAGGAAAAACTGTTTTTT	CASHGTGKEKLFF
TRBV18	NA	NA	TRBJ2-1	TGTGCCTCCAAGGATTCTAATTCGTTATACAATGAGCAGTTCTTC	CASKDSNSLYNEQFF
TRBV6-6	NA	TRBD2	TRBJ2-1	TGTGCCAGCGCGGGAGGAAAAAGCTCCTACAATGAGCAGTTCTTC	CASAGGKSSYNEQFF
TRBV5-1	NA	NA	TRBJ2-3	TGCGCCAGCAGCTTGGAGGGAACAGATACGCAGTATTTT	CASSLEGTDTQYF
TRBV11-2	NA	NA	TRBJ2-3	TGTGCCAGCAGCCGTGAAAGAGGCACAGATACGCAGTATTTT	CASSRERGTDTQYF
TRBV10-1	NA	NA	TRBJ2-5	TGCGCCAGCAGTGACCGGGACCTCCAAGAGACCCAGTACTTC	CASSDRDLQETQYF
TRBV9	NA	NA	TRBJ1-2	TGTGCCAGCAGCCCGGGTGGGAGGCATGGCTACACCTTC	CASSPGGRHGYTF
TRBV11-2	NA	NA	TRBJ2-7	TGTGCCAGCAGCTTAGCTGACACGGTGTACGAGCAGTACTTC	CASSLADTVYEQYF
TRBV30	NA	TRBD2	TRBJ2-1	TGTGCCTGGAGTCAGGTAGCGGGATTGTTTCAGGGTAGTTTCTTC	CAWSQVAGLFQGSFF
TRBV5-1	once	NA	TRBJ2-7	TGCGCCAGCAGCTTGGTGGACCGGGACAACTCCTACGAGCAGTACTTC	CASSLVDRDNSYEQYF
TRBV27	NA	NA	TRBJ2-7	TGTGCCAGCAAAATGCGGCTGTCCTCCTACGAGCAGTACTTC	CASKMRLSSYEQYF
TRBV6-6	NA	TRBD2	TRBJ2-1	TGTGCCAGCAGTTATGGACTAGCGGGGAGTGAGCAGTTCTTC	CASSYGLAGSEQFF
TRBV9	NA	NA	TRBJ1-2	TGTGCCAGCAGCGTAGGTTTGATTAACTATGGCTACACCTTC	CASSVGLINYGYTF
TRBV7-2	NA	TRBD2	TRBJ2-1	TGTGCCAGCAGCTCTCGACTAGCGGGCGAGCAGTTCTTC	CASSSRLAGEQFF